The clone carrying this T cell receptor (beta chain) showed up just a few times. The data belong to a study of T cells in Graves' hyperthyroidism and ophthalmopathy. RNA transcripts gave rise to amplified TCR beta CDR3 regions. TCR CDR3 underwent first-round RT-PCR with the HTBI primer set. From the multiplex PCR reads, TCRdb called clonotypes with MiXCR, one entry per CDR3 protein. The table includes 450,000 to 500,000 distinct CDR3 sequences, about 20% detected once. This CDR3 has 13 residues. J gave up 10 bases and V 3 bases, and 5 bases lay outside the gene matches. Looked up from germline, CDR1 is LNHNV and CDR2 is YYDKDF (reference sequence). At least 3 on the Clinical Activity Score was recorded for ophthalmopathy patients, who also had NOSPECS grade at least 4 and duration under 3 months. Patients with uncontrolled infections, other autoimmune diseases, pregnancy or lactation were excluded. Based on clinical symptoms, serum thyroxine and TRAb, thyroid ultrasound and orbital computed tomography, diagnoses were reached. The source of the PBMCs was less than 12 ml of fresh peripheral blood.

The specimen sequenced was blood. This receptor was identified in a woman in her sixties or seventies with Graves' ophthalmopathy. The chain uses TRBV15 and TRBJ2-1, with 8 bases matching TRBD1. The CDR3, as DNA: TGTGCCACCAGCAGGGACAGGGTGGACGAGCAGTTCTTC. Amino acids: CATSRDRVDEQFF.